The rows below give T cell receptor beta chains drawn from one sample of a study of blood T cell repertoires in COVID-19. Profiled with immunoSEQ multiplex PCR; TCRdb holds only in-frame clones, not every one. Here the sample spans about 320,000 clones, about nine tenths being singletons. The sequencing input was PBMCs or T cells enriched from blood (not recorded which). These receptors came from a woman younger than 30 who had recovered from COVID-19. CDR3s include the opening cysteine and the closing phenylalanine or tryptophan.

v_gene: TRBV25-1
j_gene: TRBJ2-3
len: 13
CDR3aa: CASSALLTDTQYF

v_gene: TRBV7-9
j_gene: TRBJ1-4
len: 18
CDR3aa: CASSLALQGASTNEKLFF

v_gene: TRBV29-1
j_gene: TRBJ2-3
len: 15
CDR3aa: CSVLGTGGYTDTQYF

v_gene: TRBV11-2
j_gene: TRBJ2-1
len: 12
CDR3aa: CASSLVTGEQFF

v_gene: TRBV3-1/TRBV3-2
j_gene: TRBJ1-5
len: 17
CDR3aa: CASSQVPTGPGNQPQHF

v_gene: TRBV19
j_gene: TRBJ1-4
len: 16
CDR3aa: CASKKPQGSANEKLFF

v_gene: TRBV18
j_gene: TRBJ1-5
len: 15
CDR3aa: CASSRSRTDLDPQHF

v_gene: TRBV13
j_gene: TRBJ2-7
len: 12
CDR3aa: CASSEGGDEQYF

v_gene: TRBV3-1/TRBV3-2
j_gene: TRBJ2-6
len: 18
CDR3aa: CASSPRGGSGSGANVLTF

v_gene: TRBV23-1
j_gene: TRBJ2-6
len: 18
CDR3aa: CASSQSSAGASGANVLTF

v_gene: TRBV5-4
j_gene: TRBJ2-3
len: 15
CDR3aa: CASSQLTSGTDTQYF

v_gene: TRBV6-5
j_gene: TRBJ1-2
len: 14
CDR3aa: CASKEANTRYGYTF

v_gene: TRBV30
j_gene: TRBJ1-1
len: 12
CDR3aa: CAWSPGQVEAFF

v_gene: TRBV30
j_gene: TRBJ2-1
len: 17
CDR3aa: CAWSSTRTSGTLNEQFF

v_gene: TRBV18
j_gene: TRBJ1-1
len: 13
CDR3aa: CASSPPTVPVAFF

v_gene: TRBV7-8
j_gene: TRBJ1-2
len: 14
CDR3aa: CASSLGVPGGGYTF

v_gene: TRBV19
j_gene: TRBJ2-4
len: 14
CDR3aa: CASSIAGLKNIQYF

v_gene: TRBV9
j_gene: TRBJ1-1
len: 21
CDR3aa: CASSLRTGGSFTLIWDTEAFF

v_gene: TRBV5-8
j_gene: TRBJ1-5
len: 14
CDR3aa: CASSSQAGNQPQHF

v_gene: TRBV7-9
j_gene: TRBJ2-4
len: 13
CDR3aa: CASRLAGEGIQYF

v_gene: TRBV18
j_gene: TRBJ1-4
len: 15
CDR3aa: CASSPPSGGTEKLFF

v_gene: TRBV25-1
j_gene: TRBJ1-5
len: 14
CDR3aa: CASSVRDRNQPQHF

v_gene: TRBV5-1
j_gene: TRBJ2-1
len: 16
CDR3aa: CASSLELQANYNEQFF

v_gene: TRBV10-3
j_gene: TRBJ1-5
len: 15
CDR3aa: CAISEGTTSNQPQHF

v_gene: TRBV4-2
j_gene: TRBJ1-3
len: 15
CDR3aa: CASSQRQSGENTIYF

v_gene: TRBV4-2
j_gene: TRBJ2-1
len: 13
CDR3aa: CASSPPQSPGQFF

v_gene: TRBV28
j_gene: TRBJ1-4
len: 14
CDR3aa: CASSTGQGGEKLFF

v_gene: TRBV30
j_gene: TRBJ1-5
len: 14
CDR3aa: CAWSKGHSNQPQHF

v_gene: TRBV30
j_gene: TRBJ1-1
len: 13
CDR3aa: CAWSVSGGTEAFF

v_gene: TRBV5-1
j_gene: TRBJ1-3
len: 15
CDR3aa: CASSSIPGSGNTIYF

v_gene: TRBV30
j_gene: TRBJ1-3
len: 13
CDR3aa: CAWSALQGNTIYF

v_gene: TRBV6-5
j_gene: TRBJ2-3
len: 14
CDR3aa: CAGSGGAGPDTQYF

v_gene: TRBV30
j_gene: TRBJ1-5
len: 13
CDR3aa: CAWSRTGGQPQHF

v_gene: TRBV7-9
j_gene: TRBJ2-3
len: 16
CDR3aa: CASSWGLGVFADTQYF

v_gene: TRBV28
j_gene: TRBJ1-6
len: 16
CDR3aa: CASSFDYSHGNSPLHF

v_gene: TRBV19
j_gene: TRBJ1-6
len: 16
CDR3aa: CASSTTGQGVKSPLHF

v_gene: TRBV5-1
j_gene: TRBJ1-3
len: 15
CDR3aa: CASSCTGGRRNTIYF

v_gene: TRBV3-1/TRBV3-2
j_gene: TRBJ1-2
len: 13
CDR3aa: CASSQGQRGGYTF

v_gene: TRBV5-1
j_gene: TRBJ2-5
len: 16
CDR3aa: CASSSGSEGPQETQYF

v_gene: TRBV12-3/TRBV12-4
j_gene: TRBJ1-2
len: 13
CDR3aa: CASSFPGSYGYTF

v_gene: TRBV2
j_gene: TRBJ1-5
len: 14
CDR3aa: CASSRDFSNQPQHF

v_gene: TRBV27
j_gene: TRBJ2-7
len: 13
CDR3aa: CASGRTGSYEQYF

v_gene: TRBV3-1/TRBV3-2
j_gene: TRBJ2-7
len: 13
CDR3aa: CASSFGQGGEQYF

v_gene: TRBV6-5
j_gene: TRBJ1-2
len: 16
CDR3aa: CASSSPVRDTNYGYTF

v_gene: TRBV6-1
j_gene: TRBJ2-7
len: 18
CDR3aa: CASSEAVFHGTGSGEQYF

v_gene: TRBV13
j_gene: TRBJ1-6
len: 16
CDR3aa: CASSSQSRGYNSPLHF

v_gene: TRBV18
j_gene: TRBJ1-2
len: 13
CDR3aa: CASSPREDNGYTF

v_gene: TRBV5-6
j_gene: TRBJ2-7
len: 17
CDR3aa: CASSITSGRAWHYEQYF

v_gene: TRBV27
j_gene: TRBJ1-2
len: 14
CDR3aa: CASSSPDRAYGYTF

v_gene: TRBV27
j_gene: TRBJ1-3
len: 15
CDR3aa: CASSTGVTSGNTIYF

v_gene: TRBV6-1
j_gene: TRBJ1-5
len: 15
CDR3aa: CASSEASVSNQPQHF

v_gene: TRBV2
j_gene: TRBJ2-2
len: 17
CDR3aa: CASKGPGLAGGGGELFF

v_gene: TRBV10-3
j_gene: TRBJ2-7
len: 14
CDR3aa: CAISESTGDYEQYF

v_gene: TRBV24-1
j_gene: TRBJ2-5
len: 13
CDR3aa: CATSPTEQETQYF

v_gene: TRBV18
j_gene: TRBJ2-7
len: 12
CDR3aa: CASSRQGYEQYF